This T cell receptor beta chain was retrieved from a study of blood T cell repertoires in COVID-19. Across the whole study: The analysed material was cDNA or gDNA that came from T cells, B-cell-depleted T cells, or PBMCs.

Looked up from germline, CDR1 is SEHNR and CDR2 is FQNEAQ (reference sequence). V was cut by 6 bases and J by 1 base, with 18 bases left in between. This CDR3 region has 16 residues. Sequencing used immunoSEQ multiplex PCR; TCRdb keeps in-frame clones, though not all of them. The table has tens of thousands of clones, roughly 84% seen once. The chain recombines TRBV7-9 with TRBJ1-2, with D tentatively TRBD1 (6 bases). Source material: peripheral blood. This receptor was obtained from a woman aged 55-69 years with acute or convalescent COVID-19. CDR3 DNA: TGTGCCAGCAGTCCGACAACAGGGTTGGTTAACTATGGCTACACCTTC. Translation gives CASSPTTGLVNYGYTF.